The entry below describes one TCR beta chain. Its antigen is as yet unknown. The sample belongs to a study of monozygotic twins with inflammatory bowel disease. General study points: Repertoire similarity matched across concordant and discordant twins, perhaps owing to limited power.

TCRdb reworked the 5' RACE reads into one entry per CDR3 protein, no DNA. This listing includes roughly 320,000 distinct CDR3 sequences. Germline CDR1 SQVTM, CDR2 ANQGSEA. This CDR3 is 11 amino acids long. The sample comprised blood. This rearrangement joins TRBV29-1 to TRBJ2-2. This receptor was taken from a human donor with ulcerative colitis or Crohn's disease, or a healthy co-twin of an affected twin (not recorded which). The CDR3 is CSVVSTGELFF.